The clone carrying this TCR beta chain was observed a few times. The CDR3 runs to 14 residues. The germline V gene encodes CDR1 MDHEN and CDR2 SYDVKM. V gave up 2 bases and J gave up 11 bases, with 13 bases separating them. Repertoires were generated with immunoSEQ multiplex PCR, while TCRdb's copy carries only in-frame clones and drops some. The sample has some 240,000 clones; 75% to 90% are singletons. In Seattle, patients joined the study during active infection and were tracked longitudinally. This sample was taken from a study of blood T cell repertoires in COVID-19. Study at large: Samples of COVID-19 (acute and convalescent) were obtained from the United States, Italy and Spain. Sample material is recorded as cDNA or gDNA derived from T cells, B-cell-depleted T cells, or PBMCs.

V is TRBV28 and J is TRBJ1-6; no reliable D call. The sample consisted of peripheral blood. The sequence came from a woman aged 70-85 years with COVID-19, enrolled during active disease. This CDR3 reads CASSLTGFSAPLHF. CDR3 nucleotides: TGTGCCAGCAGTTTAACGGGGTTTTCGGCACCCCTCCACTTT. Filled out from reference TRBV28 and TRBJ1-6, the complete variable domain reads DVKVTQSSRYLVKRTGEKVFLECVQDMDHENMFWYRQDPGLGLRLIYFSYDVKMKEKGDIPEGYSVSREKKERFSLILESASTNQTSMYLCASSLTGFSAPLHFGNGTRLTVT.